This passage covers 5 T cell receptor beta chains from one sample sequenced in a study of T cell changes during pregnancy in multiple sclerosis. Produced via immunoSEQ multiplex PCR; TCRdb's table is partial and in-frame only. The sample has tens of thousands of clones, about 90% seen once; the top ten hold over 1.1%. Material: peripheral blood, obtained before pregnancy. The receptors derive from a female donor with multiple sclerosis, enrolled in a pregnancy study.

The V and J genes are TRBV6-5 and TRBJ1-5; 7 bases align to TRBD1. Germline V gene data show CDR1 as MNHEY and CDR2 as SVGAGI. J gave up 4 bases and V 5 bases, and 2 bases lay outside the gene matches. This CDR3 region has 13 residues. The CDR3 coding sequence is TGTGCCAGCAGTGAGGGACAGAATCAGCCCCAGCATTTT. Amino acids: CASSEGQNQPQHF.

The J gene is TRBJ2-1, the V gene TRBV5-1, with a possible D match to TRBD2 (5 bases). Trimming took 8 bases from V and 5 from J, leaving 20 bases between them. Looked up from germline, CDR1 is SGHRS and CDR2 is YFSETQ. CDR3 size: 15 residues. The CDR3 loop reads CASQPPSWEHNEQFF. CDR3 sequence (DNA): TGCGCCAGTCAGCCCCCCTCCTGGGAGCACAATGAGCAGTTCTTC. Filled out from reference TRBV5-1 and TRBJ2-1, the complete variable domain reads KAGVTQTPRYLIKTRGQQVTLSCSPISGHRSVSWYQQTPGQGLQFLFEYFSETQRNKGNFPGRFSGRQFSNSRSEMNVSTLELGDSALYLCASQPPSWEHNEQFFGPGTRLTVL.

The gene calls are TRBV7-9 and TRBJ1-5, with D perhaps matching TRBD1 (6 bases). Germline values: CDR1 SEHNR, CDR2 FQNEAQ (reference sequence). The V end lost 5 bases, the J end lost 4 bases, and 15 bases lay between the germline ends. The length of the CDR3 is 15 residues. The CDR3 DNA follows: TGTGCCAGCAGCCTCACCGGGACATATAATCAGCCCCAGCATTTT. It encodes CASSLTGTYNQPQHF.

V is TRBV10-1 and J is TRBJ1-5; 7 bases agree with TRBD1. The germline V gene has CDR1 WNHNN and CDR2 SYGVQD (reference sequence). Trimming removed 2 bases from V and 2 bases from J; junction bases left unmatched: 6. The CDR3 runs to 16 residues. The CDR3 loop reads CASSETTGKGNQPQHF. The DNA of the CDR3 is TGCGCCAGCAGTGAGACGACAGGGAAAGGCAATCAGCCCCAGCATTTT.

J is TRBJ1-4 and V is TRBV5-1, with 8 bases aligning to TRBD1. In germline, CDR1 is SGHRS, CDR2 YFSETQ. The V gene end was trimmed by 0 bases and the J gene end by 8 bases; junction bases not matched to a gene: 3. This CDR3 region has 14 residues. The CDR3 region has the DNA TGCGCCAGCAGCTTGGACAGGGGGGACGAAAAACTGTTTTTT. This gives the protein CASSLDRGDEKLFF.